A single sample is the source of the 18 T cell receptor beta chains below, sequenced in a study of monozygotic twins with cystic fibrosis. Clones were read by immunoSEQ multiplex PCR, and TCRdb kept only the in-frame ones, dropping some. The sample holds about 32,000 clones; roughly 90% are singletons and the top ten take roughly 0.9%. The sample was blood. These receptors came from a girl aged 2-10 years with cystic fibrosis.

The J gene is TRBJ2-3, the V gene TRBV7-9; 7 nucleotides agree with TRBD2. CDR1 is SEHNR, CDR2 FQNEAQ, per germline (reference sequence). The junction had 9 bases not matched to a gene; V was cut back by 4 bases and J by 2 bases. The CDR3 length is 16 residues. The CDR3 region has the DNA TGTGCCAGCAGCTCCGGACTAGTTGGGGACACAGATACGCAGTATTTT. It translates to CASSSGLVGDTDTQYF. The whole variable domain, remainder taken from reference TRBV7-9 and TRBJ2-3, is DTGVSQNPRHKITKRGQNVTFRCDPISEHNRLYWYRQTLGQGPEFLTYFQNEAQLEKSRLLSDRFSAERPKGSFSTLEIQRTEQGDSAMYLCASSSGLVGDTDTQYFGPGTRLTVL.

The V call is TRBV5-1, the J call TRBJ2-7, with TRBD2 identical over 15 bases. The ends lost 3 bases at V and 3 bases at J; junction bases unmatched: 10. Germline assignment: CDR1 SGHRS and CDR2 YFSETQ. CDR3 length: 18 residues. The CDR3 nucleotides read TGCGCCAGCAGCTCTTCCGGACTAGCGGGGGGGAATCTCTACGAGCAGTACTTC. Its translation: CASSSSGLAGGNLYEQYF.

The chain combines TRBV7-2 with TRBJ1-1; no clear D. V was pared by 5 bases and J by 3 bases, with 10 bases between. The CDR3 covers 13 residues. From germline, CDR1 is SGHTA and CDR2 FQGNSA. The CDR3 DNA reads TGTGCCAGCAGCCCCTGGGAGGACACTGAAGCTTTCTTT. Its protein product is CASSPWEDTEAFF.

The gene calls are TRBV30 and TRBJ1-5; 11 nucleotides match TRBD1. Trimming took 5 bases from V and 4 from J; bases not matched to a gene: 7. CDR3 size: 15 residues. Per germline, CDR1 GTSNPN and CDR2 SVGIG (reference sequence). As DNA, the CDR3 is TGTGCCTGGGGACAGGGGGCGATTTTAAATCAGCCCCAGCATTTT. It yields the protein CAWGQGAILNQPQHF.

The rearrangement uses TRBV12-5 and TRBJ1-1, with TRBD1 matching over 10 bases. Germline lookup yields CDR1 LGHNT and CDR2 FRNRAP. Trimming took 5 bases from V and 5 from J; bases not matched to a gene: 8. The CDR3 covers 15 residues. Written as DNA, the CDR3 is TGTGCTAGTGGTACCTCGGGACAGGGGATGACTGAAGCTTTCTTT. Translated, it gives CASGTSGQGMTEAFF.

V and J are TRBV5-1 and TRBJ2-7; 14 bases line up with TRBD2. The CDR3 covers 17 residues. The junction had 8 bases not matched to a gene; V was cut back by 4 bases and J by 2 bases. Germline V gene lookup returns CDR1 SGHRS and CDR2 YFSETQ. The CDR3 nucleotides are TGCGCCAGCAGCCCAGGACTAGCGGGAGGCCATACCTACGAGCAGTACTTC. This codes for CASSPGLAGGHTYEQYF.

CDR3 coding DNA: TGCAGTGGCAGGGCGAACACTGAAGCTTTCTTT. It is translated as CSGRANTEAFF. The rearrangement links TRBV20-1 to TRBJ1-1, with D possibly matching TRBD1 (5 bases). Trimming removed 7 bases at V and 1 base at J, with 7 bases between. Looked up from germline, CDR1 is DFQATT and CDR2 is SNEGSKA (reference sequence). The CDR3 totals 11 residues.

The V gene is TRBV2, the J gene TRBJ1-5, with D maybe TRBD1 (5 bases). The CDR3 extends over 18 amino acids. The germline gives CDR1 SNHLY, CDR2 FYNNEI. Trimming left V 1 base short and J 1 base short, with 17 bases between. The CDR3 nucleotides read TGTGCCAGCAGTGAAGGAGGGAAAGGGGACCGAAGCAATCAGCCCCAGCATTTT. This sequence encodes CASSEGGKGDRSNQPQHF. Complete variable domain (other parts from reference TRBV2 and TRBJ1-5): EPEVTQTPSHQVTQMGQEVILRCVPISNHLYFYWYRQILGQKVEFLVSFYNNEISEKSEIFDDQFSVERPDGSNFTLKIRSTKLEDSAMYFCASSEGGKGDRSNQPQHFGDGTRLSIL.

The chain couples TRBV30 to TRBJ2-1; D gene unclear. The CDR3 has 14 residues. V was shortened by 2 bases and J by 7 bases, with 15 bases between the two germline ends. Germline assignment: CDR1 GTSNPN and CDR2 SVGIG (reference sequence). CDR3 bases: TGTGCCTGGAGTACTCCCCCCCCCGTTAATGAGCAGTTCTTC. This encodes CAWSTPPPVNEQFF.

The chain joins TRBV2 to TRBJ2-3; no clear D. V was clipped by 3 bases and J by 0 bases, with 7 bases between them. From germline, CDR1 is SNHLY and CDR2 FYNNEI. The length of the CDR3 is 14 residues. The chain's CDR3 is CASSERRSTDTQYF. CDR3 coding DNA: TGTGCCAGCAGTGAGAGACGGAGCACAGATACGCAGTATTTT.

The rearrangement joins TRBV27 to TRBJ2-7; 9 bases agree with TRBD2. CDR1 and CDR2 (germline): MNHEY, SMNVEV (reference sequence). CDR3 length equals 15 residues. The V gene end was trimmed by 2 bases and the J gene end by 4 bases; junction bases not matched to a gene: 6. CDR3 loop: CASSLRYSGSYEQYF. As DNA, the CDR3 is TGTGCCAGCAGTTTACGCTATAGCGGGAGTTACGAGCAGTACTTC.

The chain has TRBV7-8 and TRBJ1-1, with D perhaps matching TRBD1 (5 bases). Germline lookup yields CDR1 SGHVS and CDR2 FQNEAQ. The CDR3 contains 13 residues. With 4 bases removed from V and 10 bases from J, the gap between germline ends came to 16 bases. This CDR3 is CASSSGPPEGAFF. CDR3 coding DNA: TGTGCCAGCAGCTCGGGACCGCCCGAAGGAGCTTTCTTT.

The genes are TRBV10-1 and TRBJ2-3, with no clear D. CDR3 length: 14 residues. Germline lookup yields CDR1 WNHNN and CDR2 SYGVQD (reference sequence). The V end was cut by 0 bases, the J end by 0 bases, with 4 bases between. The CDR3 protein is CASSESRSTDTQYF. The DNA of the CDR3 is TGCGCCAGCAGTGAGTCAAGGAGCACAGATACGCAGTATTTT.

The V gene is TRBV4-3, the J gene TRBJ1-1; 7 nucleotides match TRBD1. The germline CDR1 and CDR2 sequences are LGHNA and YSLEER. The CDR3 has 17 residues. The V and J ends lost 0 bases and 0 bases, in that order; junction bases with no gene match: 7. The CDR3 DNA reads TGCGCCAGCAGCCAAGATAGACAGGGTAGTATGAACACTGAAGCTTTCTTT. It encodes CASSQDRQGSMNTEAFF.

The CDR3 DNA follows: TGTGCCAGTAGTATAGCGGGTCGGCCCCTGGGGGAGACCCAGTACTTC. Translation: CASSIAGRPLGETQYF. This rearrangement joins TRBV19 to TRBJ2-5; D call uncertain. The V end lost 1 base, the J end lost 5 bases, and 17 bases lay between the germline ends. Germline V gene sequence: CDR1 LNHDA, CDR2 SQIVND (reference sequence). This CDR3 contains 16 residues.

The gene calls are TRBV7-9 and TRBJ2-1, with D hard to call. The CDR3 extends over 13 amino acids. V was pared by 4 bases and J by 4 bases, with 8 bases between. Germline lookup yields CDR1 SEHNR and CDR2 FQNEAQ (reference sequence). CDR3 amino acids: CASSSMGYNEQFF. CDR3 sequence (DNA): TGTGCCAGCAGCTCGATGGGGTACAATGAGCAGTTCTTC.

This clone has a single count. The gene calls are TRBV6-1 and TRBJ2-5; 7 nucleotides line up with TRBD2. After removal of 1 base from V and 1 base from J, the junction contained 3 bases not matched to a gene. The germline CDR1 and CDR2 sequences are MNHNS and SASEGT. CDR3 length: 15 amino acids. CDR3 residues: CASSEVTGGQETQYF. As DNA, the CDR3 is TGTGCCAGCAGTGAAGTTACGGGGGGCCAAGAGACCCAGTACTTC.

V usage is TRBV13 and J usage is TRBJ1-5, with no clear D. V lost 2 bases and J 4 bases, leaving 6 bases between the germline ends. CDR3 size: 13 residues. Germline lookup yields CDR1 PRHDT and CDR2 FYEKMQ (reference sequence). DNA for the CDR3: TGTGCCAGCAGCTTATACCCAAATCAGCCCCAGCATTTT. It translates to CASSLYPNQPQHF.